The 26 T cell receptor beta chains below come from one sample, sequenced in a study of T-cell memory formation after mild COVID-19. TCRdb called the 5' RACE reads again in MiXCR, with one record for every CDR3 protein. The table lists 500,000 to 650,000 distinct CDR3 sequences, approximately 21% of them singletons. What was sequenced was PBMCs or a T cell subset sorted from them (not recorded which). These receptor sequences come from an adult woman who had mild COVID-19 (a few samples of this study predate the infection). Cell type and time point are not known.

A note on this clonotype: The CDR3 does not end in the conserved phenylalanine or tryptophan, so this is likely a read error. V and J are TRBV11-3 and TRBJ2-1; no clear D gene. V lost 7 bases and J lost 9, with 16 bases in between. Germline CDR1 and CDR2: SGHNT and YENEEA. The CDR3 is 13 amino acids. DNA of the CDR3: TGTGCCAGCACTATCCTCTCGACGGGTGAGCAGTTCTTA. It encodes CASTILSTGEQFL.

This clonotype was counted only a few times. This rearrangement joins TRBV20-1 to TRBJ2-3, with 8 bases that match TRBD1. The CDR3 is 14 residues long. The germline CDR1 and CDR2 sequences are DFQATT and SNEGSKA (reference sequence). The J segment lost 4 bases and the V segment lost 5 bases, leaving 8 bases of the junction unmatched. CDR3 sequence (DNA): TGCAGTGCTGCCGTGACAGGGGTGCCAGATACGCAGTATTTT. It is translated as CSAAVTGVPDTQYF.

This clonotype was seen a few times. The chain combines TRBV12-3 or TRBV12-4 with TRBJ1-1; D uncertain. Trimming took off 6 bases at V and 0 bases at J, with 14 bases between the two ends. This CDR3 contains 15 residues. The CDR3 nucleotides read TGTGCCAGCAGGTCCGAGGTTTTCATGAACACTGAAGCTTTCTTT. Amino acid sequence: CASRSEVFMNTEAFF.

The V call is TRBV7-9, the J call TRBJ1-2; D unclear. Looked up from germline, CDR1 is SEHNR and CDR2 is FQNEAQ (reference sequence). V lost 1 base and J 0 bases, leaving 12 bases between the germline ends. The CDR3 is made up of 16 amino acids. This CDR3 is CASSLVLGRANYGYTF. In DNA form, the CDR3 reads TGTGCCAGCAGCTTAGTTCTGGGCAGAGCTAACTATGGCTACACCTTC.

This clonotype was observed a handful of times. CDR3 bases: TGCGCCAGCAGCTTGACCGGACAGGTCCCCTACGAGCAGTACTTC. It specifies CASSLTGQVPYEQYF. The chain employs TRBV5-1 and TRBJ2-7; the match to TRBD1 covers 7 bases. V lost 1 base to trimming and J lost 2 bases; unmatched junction nucleotides: 6. Germline assignment: CDR1 SGHRS and CDR2 YFSETQ. There are 15 residues in the CDR3. Complete variable domain (other parts from reference TRBV5-1 and TRBJ2-7): KAGVTQTPRYLIKTRGQQVTLSCSPISGHRSVSWYQQTPGQGLQFLFEYFSETQRNKGNFPGRFSGRQFSNSRSEMNVSTLELGDSALYLCASSLTGQVPYEQYFGPGTRLTVT.

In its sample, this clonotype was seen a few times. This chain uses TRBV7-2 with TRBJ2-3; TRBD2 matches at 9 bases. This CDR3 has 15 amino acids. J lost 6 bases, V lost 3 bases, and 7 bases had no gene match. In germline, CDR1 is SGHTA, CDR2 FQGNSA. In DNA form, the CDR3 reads TGTGCCAGCAGCTTGATAGCGGGAGTTGGGGATACGCAGTATTTT. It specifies CASSLIAGVGDTQYF.

CDR3 in DNA: TGTGCCAGCTTATCGCGGACAGGGGAATCTGCTGGGGCCAACGTCCTGACTTTC. Protein sequence: CASLSRTGESAGANVLTF. The V gene is TRBV12-3 or TRBV12-4, the J gene TRBJ2-6, with TRBD1 matching over 9 bases. The ends lost 8 bases at V and 2 bases at J; junction bases unmatched: 13. This CDR3 region has 18 residues.

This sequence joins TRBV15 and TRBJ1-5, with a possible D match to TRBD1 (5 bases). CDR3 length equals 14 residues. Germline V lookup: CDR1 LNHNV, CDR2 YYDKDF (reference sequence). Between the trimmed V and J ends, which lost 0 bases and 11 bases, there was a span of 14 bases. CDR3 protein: CATSRDQGIRAQHF. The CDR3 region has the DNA TGTGCCACCAGCAGAGATCAGGGAATCAGGGCCCAGCATTTT.

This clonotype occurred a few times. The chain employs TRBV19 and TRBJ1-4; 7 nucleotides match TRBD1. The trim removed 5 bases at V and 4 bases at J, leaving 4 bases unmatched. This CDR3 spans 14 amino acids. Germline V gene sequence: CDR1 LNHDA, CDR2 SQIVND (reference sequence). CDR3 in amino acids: CASSPRQGNEKLFF. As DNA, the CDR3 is TGTGCCAGTAGTCCTCGACAGGGTAATGAAAAACTGTTTTTT.

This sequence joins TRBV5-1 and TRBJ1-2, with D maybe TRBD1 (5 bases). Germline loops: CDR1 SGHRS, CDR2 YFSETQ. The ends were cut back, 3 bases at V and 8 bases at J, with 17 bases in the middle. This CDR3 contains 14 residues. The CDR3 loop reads CASSSREGLEGYTF. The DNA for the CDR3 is TGCGCCAGCAGCTCCCGCGAGGGACTGGAAGGCTACACCTTC.

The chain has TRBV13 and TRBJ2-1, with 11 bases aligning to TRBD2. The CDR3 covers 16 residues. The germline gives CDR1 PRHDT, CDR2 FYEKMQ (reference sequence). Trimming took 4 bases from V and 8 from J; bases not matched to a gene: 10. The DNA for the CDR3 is TGTGCCAGCAGCTCCCGGGGACTAGCGGATTACCATGAGCAGTTCTTC. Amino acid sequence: CASSSRGLADYHEQFF.

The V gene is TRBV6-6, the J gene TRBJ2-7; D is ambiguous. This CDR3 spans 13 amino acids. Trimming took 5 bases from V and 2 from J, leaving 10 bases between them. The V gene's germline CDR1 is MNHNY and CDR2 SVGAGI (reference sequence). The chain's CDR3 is CASSETRTYEQYF. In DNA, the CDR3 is TGTGCCAGCAGTGAGACACGTACCTACGAGCAGTACTTC.

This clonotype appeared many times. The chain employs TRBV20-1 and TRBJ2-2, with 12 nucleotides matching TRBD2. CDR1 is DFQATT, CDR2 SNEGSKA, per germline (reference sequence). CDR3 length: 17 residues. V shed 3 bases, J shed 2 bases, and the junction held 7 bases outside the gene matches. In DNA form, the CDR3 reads TGCAGTGCTAGTGCCCCGGGACTAGCGGGTAACACCGGGGAGCTGTTTTTT. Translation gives CSASAPGLAGNTGELFF.

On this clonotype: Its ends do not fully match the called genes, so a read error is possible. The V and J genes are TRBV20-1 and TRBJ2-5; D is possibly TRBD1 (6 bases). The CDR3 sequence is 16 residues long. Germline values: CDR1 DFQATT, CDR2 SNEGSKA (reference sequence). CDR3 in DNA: TGCAGTGCTAGTCCCTCTGCAGGGGCAAGTCAAGAGACCAAGTACTTC. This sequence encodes CSASPSAGASQETKYF.

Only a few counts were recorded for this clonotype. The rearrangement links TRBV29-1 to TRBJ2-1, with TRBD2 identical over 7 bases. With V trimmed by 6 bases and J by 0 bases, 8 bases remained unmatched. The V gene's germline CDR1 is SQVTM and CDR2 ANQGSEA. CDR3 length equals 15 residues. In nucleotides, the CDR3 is TGCAGCGTCGCCGGGTCTAGCGGCTCCTACAATGAGCAGTTCTTC. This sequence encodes CSVAGSSGSYNEQFF.

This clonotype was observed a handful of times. The CDR3 is CASSPRGGRSGANVLTF. CDR3 in DNA: TGTGCCAGCAGCCCGAGGGGCGGTAGGTCTGGGGCCAACGTCCTGACTTTC. The chain recombines TRBV7-3 with TRBJ2-6; TRBD1 or TRBD2 may be the D gene (5 bases each). The CDR3 consists of 17 residues. CDR1 and CDR2 from the germline V gene are SGHTA and FQGTGA. Deletions cut 5 bases from V and 1 base from J, with 15 bases between.

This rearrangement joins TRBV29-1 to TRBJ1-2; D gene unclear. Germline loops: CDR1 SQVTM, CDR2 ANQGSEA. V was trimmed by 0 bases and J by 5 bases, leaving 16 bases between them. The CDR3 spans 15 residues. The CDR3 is CSVEDRQTLTYGYTF. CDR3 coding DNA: TGCAGCGTTGAAGATAGGCAGACCCTAACGTATGGCTACACCTTC.

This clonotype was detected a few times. The CDR3, as DNA: TGTGCCAGCAGCTTAGCCGAGGTCAGGGGCCCCGGGGAGCTGTTTTTT. Its protein product is CASSLAEVRGPGELFF. V is TRBV7-6 and J is TRBJ2-2; a weak D match, TRBD1 (6 bases). Per the germline V gene, CDR1 is SGHVS and CDR2 is FNYEAQ. The CDR3 spans 16 residues. Trimming took 0 bases from V and 6 from J, leaving 14 bases between them. Full variable domain (remainder filled in from reference TRBV7-6 and TRBJ2-2): GAGVSQSPRYKVTKRGQDVALRCDPISGHVSLYWYRQALGQGPEFLTYFNYEAQQDKSGLPNDRFSAERPEGSISTLTIQRTEQRDSAMYRCASSLAEVRGPGELFFGEGSRLTVL.

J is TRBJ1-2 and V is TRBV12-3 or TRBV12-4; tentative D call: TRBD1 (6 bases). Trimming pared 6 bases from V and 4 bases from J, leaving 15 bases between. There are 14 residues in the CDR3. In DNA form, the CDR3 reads TGTGCCAGCAGGGGCAGGGGAGTGGGCTATGGCTACACCTTC. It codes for CASRGRGVGYGYTF.

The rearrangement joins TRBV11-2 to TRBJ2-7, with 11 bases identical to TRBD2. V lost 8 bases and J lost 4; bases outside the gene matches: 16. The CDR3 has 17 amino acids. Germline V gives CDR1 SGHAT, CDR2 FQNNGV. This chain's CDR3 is CASGPLGASGRRYEQYF. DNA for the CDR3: TGTGCCAGCGGGCCTCTGGGGGCTAGCGGGAGGAGATACGAGCAGTACTTC.

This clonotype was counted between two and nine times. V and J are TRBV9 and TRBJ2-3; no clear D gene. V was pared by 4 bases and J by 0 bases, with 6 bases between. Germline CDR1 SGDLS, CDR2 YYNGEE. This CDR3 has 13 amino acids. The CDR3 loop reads CASSTLSTDTQYF. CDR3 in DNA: TGTGCCAGCAGCACCCTTAGCACAGATACGCAGTATTTT.

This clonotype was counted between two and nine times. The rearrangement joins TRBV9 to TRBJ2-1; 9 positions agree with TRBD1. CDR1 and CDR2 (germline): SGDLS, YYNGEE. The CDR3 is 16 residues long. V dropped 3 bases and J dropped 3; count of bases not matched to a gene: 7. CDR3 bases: TGTGCCAGCAGCGCCTCCGGGACAGGGAGCTACAATGAGCAGTTCTTC. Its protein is CASSASGTGSYNEQFF.

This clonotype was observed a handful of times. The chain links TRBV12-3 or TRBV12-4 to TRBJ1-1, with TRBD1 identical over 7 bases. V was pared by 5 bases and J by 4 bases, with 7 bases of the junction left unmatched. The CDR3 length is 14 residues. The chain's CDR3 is CASSALRGATEAFF. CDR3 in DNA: TGTGCCAGCAGTGCCCTCAGGGGGGCCACTGAAGCTTTCTTT.

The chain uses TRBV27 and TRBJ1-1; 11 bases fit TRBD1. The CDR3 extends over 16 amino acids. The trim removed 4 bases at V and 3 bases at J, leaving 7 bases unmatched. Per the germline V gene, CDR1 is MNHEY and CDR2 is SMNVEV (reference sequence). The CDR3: CASSYGTGGRYTEAFF. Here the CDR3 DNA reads TGTGCCAGCAGTTATGGGACAGGGGGTCGGTACACTGAAGCTTTCTTT.

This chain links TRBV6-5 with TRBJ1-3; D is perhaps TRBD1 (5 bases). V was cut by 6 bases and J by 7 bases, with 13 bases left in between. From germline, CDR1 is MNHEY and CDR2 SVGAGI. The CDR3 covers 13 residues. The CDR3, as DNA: TGTGCCAGCAGCCTCCGCGGGGGGAACACCATATATTTT. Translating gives CASSLRGGNTIYF.

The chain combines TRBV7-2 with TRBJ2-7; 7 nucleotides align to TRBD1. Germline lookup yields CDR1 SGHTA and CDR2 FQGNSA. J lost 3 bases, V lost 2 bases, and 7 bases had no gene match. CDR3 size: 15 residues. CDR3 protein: CASSLTGQQNYEQYF. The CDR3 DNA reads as TGTGCCAGCAGCTTAACGGGACAGCAAAACTACGAGCAGTACTTC.